This T cell receptor beta chain was identified during a study of T cell responses to AZD1222 COVID-19 vaccine. General observations from the study: Variant regions that are unmutated are reportedly the target of nearly half of spike-specific TCRs. The study found vaccine-associated CD4 TCRs spanning spike, dominant at 160-218 and 743-854. Clonal diversity may have been underestimated in mostly white British donors. The peak T cell response came first, and repertoires were sampled only after it.

Sequencing was performed with immunoSEQ multiplex PCR; in TCRdb, only in-frame clones are kept and a portion is missing. Of roughly 180,000 clones in the sample, approximately 90% are singletons; the top ten hold about 6.9%. Of note for this clone: Its matching antigen is unknown.

CDR3 length equals 15 residues. V lost 4 bases, J lost 7 bases, and 20 bases lay in between. Germline CDR1 and CDR2: SGHNT and YYREEE (reference sequence). The rearrangement uses TRBV5-4 and TRBJ1-2; unclear D gene. Here the sequenced sample was peripheral blood, taken on day 0 of AZD1222 vaccination. This receptor was identified in an adult in good health. The CDR3 spells CASSQRDRSVGGYTF. For the CDR3, the DNA is TGTGCCAGCAGCCAACGCGACCGATCTGTAGGTGGCTACACCTTC.